One T cell receptor (beta chain) is described in this entry. The specificity of this receptor is unknown. No per-base quality is available; no much larger clone lies one base away. The germline V gene (reference sequence) provides CDR1 MNHEY and CDR2 SMNVEV. The CDR3 holds 15 amino acids from the cysteine to the phenylalanine. Only the CDR3 DNA stays, 45 bases, in frame from base 1. V is trimmed back by 6 bases and J by 8 bases, and the junction contains 12 bases that no gene match accounts for. These data originate in a study of T cell responses to AZD1222 COVID-19 vaccine (dated by TCRdb to the early 2020s). For the study in its entirety: AZD1222 recipients with second doses at about 4 weeks or about 12 weeks were pooled, because spike-specific TCR depth and breadth did not differ between schedules. TCR sequencing was performed for about 240 trial participants, of whom about 200 were given two doses of AZD1222 and some 26 were given two doses of MenACWY control vaccine. Enrollment into the trials was organized by age into subgroups of 18-55, 56-69 and 70-plus years, and those subgroups contained roughly 150, 30 and 60 TCR-sequenced participants, respectively. Here is what the overall study found, with its caveats: Nearly half of unique spike-specific TCRs reportedly recognized epitopes outside regions mutated in the B.1.351 and B.1.1.7 variants. Conclusions about previously exposed vaccinees were limited because only five to seven AZD1222 recipients were SARS-CoV-2 seropositive at baseline. In the small 56-69-year group, the increase in depth fell short of significance, most likely because of low power. Most participants were white British and females outnumbered males, and the authors suggested that clonal diversity may have been underestimated. Vaccine-associated CD4 TCRs spanned the whole spike protein, with dominant responses in regions 160-218 and 743-854. Because no day 14 peak-response samples were available, the repertoires could be characterized only after the peak T cell response. After two AZD1222 doses, spike-specific TCR breadth and depth were significantly higher than at day 0 and than in MenACWY recipients.

Interpreted using the paper, the time point label stands for: baseline before first vaccination. Vaccinee samples came from UK trials COV001 and COV002, including a single-blind randomized controlled phase 2/3 trial of AZD1222 (ChAdOx1 nCoV-19) in healthy adults. For TCRbeta chain sequencing, PBMC samples were collected from trial participants at day 0 and at day 28 after the second dose. The CDR3 regions of human TCRbeta chains were analyzed by immunosequencing. Per the authors' processing: Repertoire TCRs were checked for matches against a reference library of SARS-CoV-2-specific TCRs that had been generated using the MIRA antigen-specificity platform. Breadth was defined as the fraction of unique TCRs that were SARS-CoV-2-associated. Depth was defined as the fraction of total T cells that were SARS-CoV-2-associated. Each spike-specific TCR was assigned to its reactive spike region and to a CD4 or CD8 class using the MIRA data. Log10-transformed breadth and depth values were compared by one-way ANOVA with Sidak's multiple comparisons tests. Drawn from immuneACCESS, this table holds only the in-frame rearrangements with V and J called that TCRdb kept. Clones are partly lost; checked studies trace under half to an unresolved V gene and leave the rest unexplained. The DNA was the basis for D and trimming; V, J and clone size are from that table. The sample table records 120,000 or so clones; 85% to 90% of these occur just once. The top ten clonotypes cover 28% of the sample.

This specimen was peripheral blood, taken on day 0 of AZD1222 vaccination. This TCR came from an adult in good health. The chain was built from TRBV27 and TRBJ2-4; the junction holds 8 bases that match TRBD2. The CDR3: CASSFRGGRGDIQYF. In nucleotide form, the sequence is TGTGCCAGCAGCTTTAGGGGGGGGCGGGGGGACATTCAGTACTTC.